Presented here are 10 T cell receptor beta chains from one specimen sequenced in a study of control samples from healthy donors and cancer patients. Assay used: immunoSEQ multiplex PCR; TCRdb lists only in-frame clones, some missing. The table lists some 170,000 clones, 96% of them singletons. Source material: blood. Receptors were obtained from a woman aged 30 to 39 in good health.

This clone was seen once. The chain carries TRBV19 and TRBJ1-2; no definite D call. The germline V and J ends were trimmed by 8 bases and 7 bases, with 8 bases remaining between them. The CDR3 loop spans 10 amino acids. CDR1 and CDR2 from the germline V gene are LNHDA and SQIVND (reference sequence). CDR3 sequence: CASRSGGYTF. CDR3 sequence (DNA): TGTGCCAGTCGATCCGGTGGCTACACCTTC.

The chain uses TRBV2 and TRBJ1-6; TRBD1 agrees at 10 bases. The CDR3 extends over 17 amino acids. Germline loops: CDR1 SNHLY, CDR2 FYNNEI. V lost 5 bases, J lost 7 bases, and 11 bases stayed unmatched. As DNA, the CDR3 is TGTGCCAGCAGTCCAAACCGACAGGGGGCGCCGAATTCACCCCTCCACTTT. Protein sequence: CASSPNRQGAPNSPLHF.

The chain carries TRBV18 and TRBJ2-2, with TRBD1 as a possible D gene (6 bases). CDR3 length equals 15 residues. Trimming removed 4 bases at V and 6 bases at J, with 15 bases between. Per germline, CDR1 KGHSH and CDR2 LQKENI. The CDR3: CASSRNRDNAGELFF. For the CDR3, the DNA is TGTGCCAGCTCACGCAACCGGGACAACGCCGGGGAGCTGTTTTTT.

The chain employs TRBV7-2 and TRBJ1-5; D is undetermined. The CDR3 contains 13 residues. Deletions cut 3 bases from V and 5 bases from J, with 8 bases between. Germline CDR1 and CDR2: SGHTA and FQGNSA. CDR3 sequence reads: CASSFAGDQPQHF. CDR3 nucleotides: TGTGCCAGCAGCTTCGCAGGAGATCAGCCCCAGCATTTT.

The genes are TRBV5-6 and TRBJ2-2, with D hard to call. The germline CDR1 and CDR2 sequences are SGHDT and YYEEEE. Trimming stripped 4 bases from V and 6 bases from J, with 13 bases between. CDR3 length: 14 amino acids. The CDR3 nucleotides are TGTGCCAGCAGCCTGGGGATGATAGCCGGGGAGCTGTTTTTT. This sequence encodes CASSLGMIAGELFF.

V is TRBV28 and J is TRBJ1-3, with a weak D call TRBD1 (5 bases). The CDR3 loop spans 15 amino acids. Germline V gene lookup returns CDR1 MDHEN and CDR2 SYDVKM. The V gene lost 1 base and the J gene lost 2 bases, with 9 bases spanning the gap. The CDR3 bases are TGTGCCAGCAGTTTATCAGGGCACACTGGAAACACCATATATTTT. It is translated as CASSLSGHTGNTIYF.

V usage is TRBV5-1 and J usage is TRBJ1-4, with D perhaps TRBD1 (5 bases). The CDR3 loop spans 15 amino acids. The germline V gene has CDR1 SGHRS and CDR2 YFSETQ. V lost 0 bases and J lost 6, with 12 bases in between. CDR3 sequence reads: CASSLGGAVDEKLFF. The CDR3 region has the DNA TGCGCCAGCAGCTTGGGAGGGGCCGTGGATGAAAAACTGTTTTTT.

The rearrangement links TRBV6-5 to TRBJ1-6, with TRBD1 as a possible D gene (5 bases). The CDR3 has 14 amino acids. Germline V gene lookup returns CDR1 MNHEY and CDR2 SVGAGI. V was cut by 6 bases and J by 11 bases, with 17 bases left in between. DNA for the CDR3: TGTGCCAGCAGCGTACCGGGCTTAGGGGCACCCCTCCACTTT. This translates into CASSVPGLGAPLHF.

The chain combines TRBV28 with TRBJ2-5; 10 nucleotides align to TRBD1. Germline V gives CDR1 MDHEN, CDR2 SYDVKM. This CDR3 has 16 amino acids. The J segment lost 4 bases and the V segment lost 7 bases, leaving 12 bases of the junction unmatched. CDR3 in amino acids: CASKDRTGGLLETQYF. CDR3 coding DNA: TGTGCCAGCAAGGACCGGACAGGGGGGTTGCTAGAGACCCAGTACTTC.

The CDR3: CASGLQPTNEKLFF. The CDR3 DNA sequence: TGTGCCAGCGGCCTCCAGCCAACTAATGAAAAACTGTTTTTT. The chain carries TRBV9 and TRBJ1-4; D is ambiguous. The germline CDR1 and CDR2 sequences are SGDLS and YYNGEE. The CDR3 covers 14 residues. Trimming removed 7 bases at V and 0 bases at J, with 10 bases between.